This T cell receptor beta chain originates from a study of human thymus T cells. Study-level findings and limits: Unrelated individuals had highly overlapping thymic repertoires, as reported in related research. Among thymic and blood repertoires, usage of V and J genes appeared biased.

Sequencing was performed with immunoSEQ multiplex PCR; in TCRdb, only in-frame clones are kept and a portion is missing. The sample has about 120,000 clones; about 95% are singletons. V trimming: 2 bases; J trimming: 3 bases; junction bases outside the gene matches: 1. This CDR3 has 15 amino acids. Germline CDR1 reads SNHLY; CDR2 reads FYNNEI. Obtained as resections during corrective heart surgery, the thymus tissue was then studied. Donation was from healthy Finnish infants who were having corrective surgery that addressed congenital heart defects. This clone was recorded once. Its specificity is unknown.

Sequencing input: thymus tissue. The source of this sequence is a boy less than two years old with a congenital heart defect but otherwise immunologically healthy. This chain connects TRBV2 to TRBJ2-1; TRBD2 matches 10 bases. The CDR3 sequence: CASSETSGVYNEQFF. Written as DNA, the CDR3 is TGTGCCAGCAGTGAAACTAGCGGGGTCTACAATGAGCAGTTCTTC.